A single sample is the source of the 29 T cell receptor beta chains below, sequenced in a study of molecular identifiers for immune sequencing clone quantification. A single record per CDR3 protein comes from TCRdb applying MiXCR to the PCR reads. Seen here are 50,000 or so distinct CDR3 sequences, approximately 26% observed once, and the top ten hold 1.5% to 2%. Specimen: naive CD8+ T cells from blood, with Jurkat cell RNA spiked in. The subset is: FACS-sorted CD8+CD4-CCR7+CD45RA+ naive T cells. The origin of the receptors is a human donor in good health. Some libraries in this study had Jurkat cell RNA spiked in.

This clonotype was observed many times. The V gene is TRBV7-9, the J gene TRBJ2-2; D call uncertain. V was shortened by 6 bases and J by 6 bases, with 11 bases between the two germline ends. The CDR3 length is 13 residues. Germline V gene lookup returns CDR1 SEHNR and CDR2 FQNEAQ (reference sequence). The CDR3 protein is CASRPGPAGELFF. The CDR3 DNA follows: TGTGCCAGCAGACCAGGCCCGGCCGGGGAGCTGTTTTTT.

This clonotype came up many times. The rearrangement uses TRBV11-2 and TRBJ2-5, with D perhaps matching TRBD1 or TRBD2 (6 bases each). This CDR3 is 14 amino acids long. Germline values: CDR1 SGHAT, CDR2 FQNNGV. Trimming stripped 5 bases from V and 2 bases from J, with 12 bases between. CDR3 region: CASSPGAEQETQYF. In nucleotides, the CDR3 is TGTGCCAGCAGCCCGGGGGCCGAACAAGAGACCCAGTACTTC.

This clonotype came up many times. This chain's CDR3 is CASSLGITGRDIQYF. CDR3 coding DNA: TGTGCCAGCAGCTTAGGGATTACAGGGAGGGACATTCAGTACTTC. The V gene is TRBV7-9, the J gene TRBJ2-4; tentative D call: TRBD2 (7 bases). V lost 1 base and J lost 8, with 15 bases in between. The CDR3 is 15 amino acids. CDR1 SEHNR and CDR2 FQNEAQ come from the germline V gene (reference sequence).

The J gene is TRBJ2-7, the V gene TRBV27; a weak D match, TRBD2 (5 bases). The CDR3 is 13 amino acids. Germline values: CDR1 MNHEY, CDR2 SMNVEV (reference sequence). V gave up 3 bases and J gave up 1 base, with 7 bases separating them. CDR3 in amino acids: CASSFRGSYEQYF. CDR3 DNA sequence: TGTGCCAGCAGTTTCAGAGGGTCCTACGAGCAGTACTTC.

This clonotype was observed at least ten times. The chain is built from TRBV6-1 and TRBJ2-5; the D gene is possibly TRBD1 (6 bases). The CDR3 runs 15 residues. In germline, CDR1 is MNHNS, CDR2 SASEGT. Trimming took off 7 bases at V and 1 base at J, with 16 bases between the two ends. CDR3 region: CASMTPGTIQETQYF. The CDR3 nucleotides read TGTGCCAGCATGACTCCCGGGACAATCCAAGAGACCCAGTACTTC.

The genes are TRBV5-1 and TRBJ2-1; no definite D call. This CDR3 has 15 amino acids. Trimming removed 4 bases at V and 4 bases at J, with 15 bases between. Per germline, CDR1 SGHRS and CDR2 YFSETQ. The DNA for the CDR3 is TGCGCCAGCAGCCCAACCGACCTCGATTACAATGAGCAGTTCTTC. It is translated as CASSPTDLDYNEQFF.

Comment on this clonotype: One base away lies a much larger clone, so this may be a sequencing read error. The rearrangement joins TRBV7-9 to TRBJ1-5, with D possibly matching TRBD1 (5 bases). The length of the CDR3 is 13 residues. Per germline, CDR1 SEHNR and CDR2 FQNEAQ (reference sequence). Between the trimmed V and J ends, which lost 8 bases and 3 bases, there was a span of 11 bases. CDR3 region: CASGSGNNQPQHF. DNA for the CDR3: TGTGCCAGCGGGTCAGGGAACAATCAGCCCCAGCATTTT.

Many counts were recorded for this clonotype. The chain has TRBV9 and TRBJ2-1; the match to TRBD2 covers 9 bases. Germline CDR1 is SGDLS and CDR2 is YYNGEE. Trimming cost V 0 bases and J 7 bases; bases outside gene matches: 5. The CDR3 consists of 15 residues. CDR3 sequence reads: CASSVGFLAGNEQFF. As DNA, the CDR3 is TGTGCCAGCAGCGTAGGGTTTCTAGCGGGAAATGAGCAGTTCTTC.

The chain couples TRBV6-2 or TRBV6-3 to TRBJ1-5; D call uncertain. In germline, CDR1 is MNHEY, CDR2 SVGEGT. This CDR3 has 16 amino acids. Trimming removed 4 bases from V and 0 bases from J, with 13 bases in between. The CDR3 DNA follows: TGTGCCAGCAGTTTTCGGACTTACTATAGCAATCAGCCCCAGCATTTT. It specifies CASSFRTYYSNQPQHF.

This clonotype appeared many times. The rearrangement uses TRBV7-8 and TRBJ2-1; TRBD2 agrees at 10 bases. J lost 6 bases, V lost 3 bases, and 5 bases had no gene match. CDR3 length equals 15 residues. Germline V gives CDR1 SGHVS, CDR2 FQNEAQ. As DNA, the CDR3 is TGTGCCAGCAGCTTCATAGCGGGGGGCCGCAATGAGCAGTTCTTC. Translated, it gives CASSFIAGGRNEQFF.

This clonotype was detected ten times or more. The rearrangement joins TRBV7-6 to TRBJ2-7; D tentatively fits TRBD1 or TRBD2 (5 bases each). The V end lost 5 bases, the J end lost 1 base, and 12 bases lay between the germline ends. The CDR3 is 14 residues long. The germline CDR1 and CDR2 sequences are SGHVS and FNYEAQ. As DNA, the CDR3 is TGTGCCAGCAGCCCGGGGACGGATTCCTACGAGCAGTACTTC. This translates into CASSPGTDSYEQYF.

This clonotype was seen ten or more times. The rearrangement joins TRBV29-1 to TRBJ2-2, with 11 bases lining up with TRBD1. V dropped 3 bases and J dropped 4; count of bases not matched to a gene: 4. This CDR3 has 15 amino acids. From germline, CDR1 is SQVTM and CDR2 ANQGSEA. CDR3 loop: CSVDTGTGGTGELFF. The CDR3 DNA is TGCAGCGTTGATACCGGGACAGGGGGCACCGGGGAGCTGTTTTTT.

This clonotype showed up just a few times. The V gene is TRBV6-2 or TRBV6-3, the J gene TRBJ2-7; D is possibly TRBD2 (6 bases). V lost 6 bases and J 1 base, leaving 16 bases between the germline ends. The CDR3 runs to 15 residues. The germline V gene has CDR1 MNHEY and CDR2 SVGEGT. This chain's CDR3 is CASSSTGLPSYEQYF. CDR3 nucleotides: TGTGCCAGCAGCTCTACGGGACTCCCTTCCTACGAGCAGTACTTC.

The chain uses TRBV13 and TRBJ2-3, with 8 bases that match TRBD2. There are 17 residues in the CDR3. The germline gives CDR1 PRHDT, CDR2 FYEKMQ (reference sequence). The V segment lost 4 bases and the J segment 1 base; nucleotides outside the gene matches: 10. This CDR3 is CASSSLIAGRGTDTQYF. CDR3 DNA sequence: TGTGCCAGCAGCTCCCTAATAGCGGGAAGAGGCACAGATACGCAGTATTTT.

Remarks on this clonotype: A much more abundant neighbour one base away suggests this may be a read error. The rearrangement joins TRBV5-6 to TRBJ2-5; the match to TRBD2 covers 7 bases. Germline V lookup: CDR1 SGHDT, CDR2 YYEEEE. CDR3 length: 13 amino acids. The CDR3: CAGSGRERETQYF. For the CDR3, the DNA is TGTGCCGGCAGCGGGCGGGAGAGAGAGACCCAGTACTTC.

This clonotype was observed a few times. The chain's CDR3 is CAWSVWTSNEQYF. The CDR3 DNA reads as TGTGCCTGGAGTGTTTGGACTAGCAACGAGCAGTACTTC. The chain recombines TRBV30 with TRBJ2-7, with 8 bases aligning to TRBD2. The CDR3 runs 13 residues. Germline-derived CDR1 and CDR2 are GTSNPN and SVGIG (reference sequence). Trimming took 0 bases from V and 5 from J; bases not matched to a gene: 3.

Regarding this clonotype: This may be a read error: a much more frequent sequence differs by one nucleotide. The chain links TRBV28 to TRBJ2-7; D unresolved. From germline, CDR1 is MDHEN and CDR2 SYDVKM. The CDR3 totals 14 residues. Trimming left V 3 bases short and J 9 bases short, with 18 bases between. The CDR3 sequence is CASSFSPRPSVQYF. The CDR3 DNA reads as TGTGCCAGCAGTTTCTCGCCCCGACCAAGTGTGCAGTACTTC.

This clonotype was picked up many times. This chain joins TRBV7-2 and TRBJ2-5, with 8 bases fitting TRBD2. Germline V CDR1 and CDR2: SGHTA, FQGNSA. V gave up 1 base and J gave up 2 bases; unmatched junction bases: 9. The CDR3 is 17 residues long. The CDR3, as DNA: TGTGCCAGCAGCTTAGGCCCCGAGACTAGCGCACAAGAGACCCAGTACTTC. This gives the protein CASSLGPETSAQETQYF.

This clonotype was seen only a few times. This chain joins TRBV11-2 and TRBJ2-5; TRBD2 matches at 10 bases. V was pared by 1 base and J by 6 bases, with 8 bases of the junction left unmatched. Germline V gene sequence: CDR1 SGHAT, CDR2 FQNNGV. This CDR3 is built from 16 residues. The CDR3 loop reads CASSLGGSGGIQTQYF. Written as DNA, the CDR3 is TGTGCCAGCAGCTTAGGTGGTAGCGGGGGGATCCAGACCCAGTACTTC.

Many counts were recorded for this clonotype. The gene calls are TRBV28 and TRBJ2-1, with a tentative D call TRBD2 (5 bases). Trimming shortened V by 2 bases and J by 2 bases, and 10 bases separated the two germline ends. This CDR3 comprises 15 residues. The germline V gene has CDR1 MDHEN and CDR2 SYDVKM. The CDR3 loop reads CASSLGGRPYNEQFF. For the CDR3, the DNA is TGTGCCAGCAGTTTAGGAGGTAGACCCTACAATGAGCAGTTCTTC.

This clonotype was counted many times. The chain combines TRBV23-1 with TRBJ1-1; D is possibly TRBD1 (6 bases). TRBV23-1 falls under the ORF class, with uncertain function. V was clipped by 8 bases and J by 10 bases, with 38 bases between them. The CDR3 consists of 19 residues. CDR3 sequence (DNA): TGCGCCAGCCGTCCGGTTGAGGGGGGGGAAGACTCCTGCCCTTTGGTAGCTTTCTTT. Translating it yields CASRPVEGGEDSCPLVAFF.

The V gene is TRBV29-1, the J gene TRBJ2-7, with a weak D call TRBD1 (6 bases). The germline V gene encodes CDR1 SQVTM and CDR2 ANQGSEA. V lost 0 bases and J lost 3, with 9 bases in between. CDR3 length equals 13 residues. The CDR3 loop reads CSVEDQGSYEQYF. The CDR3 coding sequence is TGCAGCGTTGAAGATCAGGGGAGCTACGAGCAGTACTTC.

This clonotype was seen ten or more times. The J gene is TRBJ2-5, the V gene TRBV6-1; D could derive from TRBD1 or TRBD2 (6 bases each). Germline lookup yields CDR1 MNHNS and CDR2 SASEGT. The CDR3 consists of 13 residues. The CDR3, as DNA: TGTGGCAGTGCATGGGGGGCCGGAGAGACCCAGTACTTC. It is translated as CGSAWGAGETQYF.

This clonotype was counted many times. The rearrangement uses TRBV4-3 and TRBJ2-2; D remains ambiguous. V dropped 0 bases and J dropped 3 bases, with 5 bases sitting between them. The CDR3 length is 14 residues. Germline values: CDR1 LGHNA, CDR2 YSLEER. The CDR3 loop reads CASSQDGDTGELFF. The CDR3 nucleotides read TGCGCCAGCAGCCAAGATGGAGACACCGGGGAGCTGTTTTTT.

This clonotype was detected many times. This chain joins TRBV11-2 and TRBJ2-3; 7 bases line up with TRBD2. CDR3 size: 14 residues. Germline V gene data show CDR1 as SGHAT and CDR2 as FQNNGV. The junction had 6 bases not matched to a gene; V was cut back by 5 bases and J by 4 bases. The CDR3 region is CASSQGEGPDTQYF. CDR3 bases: TGTGCCAGCAGCCAAGGGGAGGGACCAGATACGCAGTATTTT.

The CDR3 DNA reads as TGTGCCAGCAGGTTGGGAGGGTTCCATGAGCAGTTCTTC. Translation gives CASRLGGFHEQFF. The V and J genes are TRBV11-2 and TRBJ2-1; the match to TRBD2 covers 7 bases. The V gene's germline CDR1 is SGHAT and CDR2 FQNNGV. The CDR3 consists of 13 residues. Unmatched junction bases numbered 7, after V lost 6 bases and J lost 8 bases.

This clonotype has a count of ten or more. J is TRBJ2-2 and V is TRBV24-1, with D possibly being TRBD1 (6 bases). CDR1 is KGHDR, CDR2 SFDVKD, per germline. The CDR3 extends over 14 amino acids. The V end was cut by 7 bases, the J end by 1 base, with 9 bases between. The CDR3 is CATRTGENTGELFF. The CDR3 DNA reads TGTGCCACCAGGACAGGAGAGAACACCGGGGAGCTGTTTTTT.

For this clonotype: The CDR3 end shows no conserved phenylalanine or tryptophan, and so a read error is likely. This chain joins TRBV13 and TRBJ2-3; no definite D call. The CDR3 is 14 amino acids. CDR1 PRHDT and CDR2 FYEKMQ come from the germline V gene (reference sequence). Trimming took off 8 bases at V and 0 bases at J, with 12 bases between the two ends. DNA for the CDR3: TGTGCCAGCCAGGAGTCGCCAAGCACAGATACGCAGTATTCT. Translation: CASQESPSTDTQYS.

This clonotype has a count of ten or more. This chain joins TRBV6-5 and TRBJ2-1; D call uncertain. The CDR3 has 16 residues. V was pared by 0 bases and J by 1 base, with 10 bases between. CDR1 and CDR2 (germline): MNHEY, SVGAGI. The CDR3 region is CASSYSIQISYNEQFF. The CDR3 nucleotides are TGTGCCAGCAGTTACTCGATTCAGATTTCCTACAATGAGCAGTTCTTC.